What follows are 22 T cell receptor beta chains derived from one specimen sequenced in a study of T-cell memory formation after mild COVID-19 (TCRdb year 2021). The protocol used for the library was 5' RACE. The sequencing machine was an Illumina NovaSeq 6000. TCRdb handled the public reads itself, with Q25 trimming in fastp and clone calling in MiXCR, and kept productive beta chains. When rows share a CDR3 protein, they turn into one entry using the most common DNA and genes. This sample holds about 430,000 distinct CDR3 sequences; approximately 24% were observed only once. The biggest ten clones account for 8.8% of the sample. The sequencing input was PBMCs or a T cell subset sorted from them (not recorded which). The receptors derive from an adult woman who had mild COVID-19 (a few samples of this study predate the infection). The sample titles of this study are shuffled in the database, so cell type and time point are left out; the donor was told from shared clones.

The chain is built from TRBV20-1 and TRBJ2-1, with 10 bases matching TRBD2. V shed 0 bases and J 10 bases; nucleotides not matched to a gene: 12. CDR1 and CDR2 (germline): DFQATT, SNEGSKA (reference sequence). This CDR3 region has 16 residues. The chain's CDR3 is CSARDFGSGRAAEQFF. CDR3 nucleotide sequence: TGCAGTGCTAGAGATTTTGGGAGCGGGAGGGCCGCGGAGCAGTTCTTC.

The genes are TRBV25-1 and TRBJ1-1; D possibly corresponds to TRBD1 (6 bases). Per the germline V gene, CDR1 is MGHDK and CDR2 is SYGVNS. This CDR3 has 16 amino acids. V was cut by 4 bases and J by 3 bases, with 18 bases left in between. DNA for the CDR3: TGTGCCAGCAGTGTCCTAACGGGACATGTAGACACTGAAGCTTTCTTT. Residues: CASSVLTGHVDTEAFF.

This clonotype was detected only a few times. The chain is built from TRBV20-1 and TRBJ2-5; D call uncertain. V was pared by 0 bases and J by 1 base, with 9 bases between. Germline CDR1 and CDR2: DFQATT and SNEGSKA (reference sequence). This CDR3 has 14 residues. CDR3 coding DNA: TGCAGTGCTAGAGATGTGGCGGTCCAAGAGACCCAGTACTTC. It specifies CSARDVAVQETQYF.

This clonotype was counted only a few times. V usage is TRBV15 and J usage is TRBJ2-7; D is ambiguous. Germline assignment: CDR1 LNHNV and CDR2 YYDKDF (reference sequence). With 5 bases removed from V and 4 bases from J, the gap between germline ends came to 15 bases. The CDR3 sequence is 14 residues long. CDR3 DNA: TGTGCCACCAGCCCCTCGGACGGCCATTACGAGCAGTACTTC. It translates to CATSPSDGHYEQYF.

This clonotype came up a few times. V usage is TRBV14 and J usage is TRBJ2-7; 7 nucleotides agree with TRBD2. The CDR3 contains 15 residues. With 0 bases clipped from V and 6 bases from J, the junction kept 8 bases outside the gene matches. Germline lookup yields CDR1 SGHDN and CDR2 FVKESK. CDR3 in amino acids: CASSQDPSGASEQYF. The CDR3 nucleotides read TGTGCCAGCAGCCAAGATCCCAGCGGGGCTAGCGAGCAGTACTTC.

This clonotype occurred a few times. This chain connects TRBV10-3 to TRBJ2-4; D tentatively reads TRBD1 or TRBD2 (5 bases each). CDR1 ENHRY and CDR2 SYGVKD come from the germline V gene. The CDR3 is 13 amino acids. The V end was cut by 2 bases, the J end by 14 bases, with 16 bases between. CDR3 region: CAISEEHGTIEYF. As DNA, the CDR3 is TGTGCCATCAGTGAGGAGCACGGGACCATCGAGTACTTC.

The chain couples TRBV11-2 to TRBJ2-1, with D tentatively TRBD2 (5 bases). The CDR3 spans 15 residues. Germline V gene data show CDR1 as SGHAT and CDR2 as FQNNGV. With 5 bases removed from V and 2 bases from J, the gap between germline ends came to 13 bases. In DNA form, the CDR3 reads TGTGCCAGCAGCCCCGGACTGGACCCCTACAATGAGCAGTTCTTC. Encoded protein: CASSPGLDPYNEQFF. Using reference TRBV11-2 and TRBJ2-1 for the parts outside the CDR3, the full variable domain is EAGVAQSPRYKIIEKRQSVAFWCNPISGHATLYWYQQILGQGPKLLIQFQNNGVVDDSQLPKDRFSAERLKGVDSTLKIQPAKLEDSAVYLCASSPGLDPYNEQFFGPGTRLTVL.

V usage is TRBV7-3 and J usage is TRBJ1-1; D gene ambiguous. This CDR3 contains 16 residues. Germline CDR1 reads SGHTA; CDR2 reads FQGTGA. Between the trimmed V and J ends, which lost 6 bases and 3 bases, there was a span of 20 bases. CDR3 loop: CASSFARRGRDTEAFF. The CDR3 nucleotides read TGTGCCAGCAGTTTTGCCCGTAGAGGGCGGGACACTGAAGCTTTCTTT.

This clonotype showed up just once. The germline gene is not matched at one end of the junction; a read error may be the cause. V is TRBV5-1 and J is TRBJ2-1, with TRBD2 identical over 8 bases. The germline CDR1 and CDR2 sequences are SGHRS and YFSETQ. This CDR3 has 17 amino acids. Here the CDR3 DNA reads TGCGCCAGCTGCTTAGGGCGGGGGGCCCCCTCCTACAATGAGCAGTTCTTC. Residues: CASCLGRGAPSYNEQFF.

The rearrangement uses TRBV20-1 and TRBJ2-7; D is unclear. The germline V and J ends were trimmed by 2 bases and 1 base, with 9 bases remaining between them. This CDR3 spans 13 amino acids. Germline V CDR1 and CDR2: DFQATT, SNEGSKA (reference sequence). DNA of the CDR3: TGCAGTGCTAGAAGTTCGGTTTCCTACGAGCAGTACTTC. Translated: CSARSSVSYEQYF.

This clonotype was counted a few times. The chain has TRBV5-6 and TRBJ2-5, with D hard to call. CDR3 size: 15 residues. CDR1 is SGHDT, CDR2 YYEEEE, per germline. V shed 2 bases and J shed 5 bases, with 16 bases lying between them. The CDR3 sequence: CASSFRAPLSETQYF. For the CDR3, the DNA is TGTGCCAGCAGCTTCCGTGCTCCCCTCTCTGAGACCCAGTACTTC.

The chain employs TRBV13 and TRBJ2-2; D perhaps matches TRBD2 (6 bases). The CDR3 is made up of 16 amino acids. Germline V CDR1 and CDR2: PRHDT, FYEKMQ (reference sequence). Deletions cut 0 bases from V and 4 bases from J, with 12 bases between. DNA for the CDR3: TGTGCCAGCAGCTTAGGCCCGGGGGTCGGCACCGGGGAGCTGTTTTTT. Its translation: CASSLGPGVGTGELFF.

This chain joins TRBV6-1 and TRBJ2-7, with D perhaps matching TRBD1 or TRBD2 (5 bases each). V was pared by 7 bases and J by 3 bases, with 13 bases between. The CDR3 totals 13 residues. Germline V gives CDR1 MNHNS, CDR2 SASEGT. The CDR3 here is CASNPEGYYEQYF. The CDR3 region has the DNA TGTGCCAGCAATCCTGAGGGGTACTACGAGCAGTACTTC.

The V and J genes are TRBV12-3 or TRBV12-4 and TRBJ1-1, with D possibly TRBD1 on 5 matching bases. The CDR3 is 12 amino acids. The V end was cut by 6 bases, the J end by 3 bases, with 8 bases between. Written as DNA, the CDR3 is TGTGCCAGCAGCGCAGGGCACACTGAAGCTTTCTTT. It encodes CASSAGHTEAFF.

The chain has TRBV20-1 and TRBJ1-2, with D maybe TRBD1 (6 bases). Germline CDR1 reads DFQATT; CDR2 reads SNEGSKA (reference sequence). The CDR3 runs to 16 residues. The V end was cut by 6 bases, the J end by 0 bases, with 20 bases between. The CDR3, as DNA: TGCAGTGCCCCTACTAGGGACATACCCGCTAACTATGGCTACACCTTC. Translated: CSAPTRDIPANYGYTF.

The V call is TRBV4-3, the J call TRBJ2-2; D gene uncertain. V lost 1 base and J lost 5, with 11 bases in between. The CDR3 loop spans 15 amino acids. Germline V gene data show CDR1 as LGHNA and CDR2 as YSLEER. The CDR3 nucleotides read TGCGCCAGCAGCCAAGTATATTTGGGGACCGGGGAGCTGTTTTTT. The encoded protein is CASSQVYLGTGELFF.

The chain carries TRBV5-1 and TRBJ2-2, with 9 bases identical to TRBD2. The germline V gene has CDR1 SGHRS and CDR2 YFSETQ. The V gene end was trimmed by 3 bases and the J gene end by 4 bases; junction bases not matched to a gene: 4. This CDR3 contains 15 residues. This CDR3 reads CASSWTSAPTGELFF. CDR3 DNA: TGCGCCAGCAGCTGGACTAGCGCGCCCACCGGGGAGCTGTTTTTT.

This clonotype was observed many times. The chain combines TRBV7-8 with TRBJ2-6, with TRBD1 matching over 9 bases. CDR3 length: 19 residues. Germline V gene data show CDR1 as SGHVS and CDR2 as FQNEAQ. Unmatched junction bases numbered 12, after V lost 6 bases and J lost 0 bases. The CDR3 is CASSSGTGKGLSGANVLTF. The CDR3 DNA follows: TGTGCCAGCAGTTCGGGGACAGGGAAAGGCCTCTCTGGGGCCAACGTCCTGACTTTC.

The rearrangement links TRBV5-1 to TRBJ1-1, with 7 bases lining up with TRBD1. Per the germline V gene, CDR1 is SGHRS and CDR2 is YFSETQ. J lost 3 bases, V lost 4 bases, and 9 bases had no gene match. The CDR3 has 15 residues. CDR3 DNA: TGCGCCAGCAGCAGGACGACAGGGCCGGACACTGAAGCTTTCTTT. Protein product: CASSRTTGPDTEAFF.

The CDR3 region is CAWSVRSGRADTQYF. The CDR3 DNA reads as TGTGCCTGGAGTGTACGGTCGGGGAGGGCAGATACGCAGTATTTT. V gene TRBV30 combines with J gene TRBJ2-3, with TRBD2 matching 7 bases. Germline V CDR1 and CDR2: GTSNPN, SVGIG (reference sequence). With 0 bases clipped from V and 4 bases from J, the junction kept 7 bases outside the gene matches. This CDR3 contains 15 residues.

The sample holds a few counts of this clonotype. This chain connects TRBV12-3 or TRBV12-4 to TRBJ1-1; no clear D gene. The V and J ends lost 7 bases and 9 bases respectively, with 18 bases between them. The CDR3 has 13 residues. The CDR3 DNA follows: TGTGCCAGCACCCTCCACCAAACGACCCAAGCTTTCTTT. This codes for CASTLHQTTQAFF.

This clonotype was picked up a small number of times. The J gene is TRBJ2-1, the V gene TRBV12-3 or TRBV12-4; unclear D gene. The CDR3 runs 11 residues. V gave up 5 bases and J gave up 6 bases, with 5 bases separating them. The CDR3, as DNA: TGTGCCAGCAGTCCGACCAATGAGCAGTTCTTC. This encodes CASSPTNEQFF.